This is a list of T cell receptor beta chains from one sample in a study of Graves' ophthalmopathy and Graves' hyperthyroidism. MiXCR, applied by TCRdb to the multiplex PCR reads, yields one record per CDR3 protein. The top ten hold 5.5% to 7% of the sample, which has 300,000 to 500,000 distinct CDR3 sequences, 15% seen once. Sample: peripheral blood. All receptors derive from a woman younger than 35 with stable Graves' hyperthyroidism. Each CDR3 is given with its conserved first and last residue. D genes are given only for firm matches. Clone size appears in some rows only: once, few, many, or a class for an expanded clone.

size	V	D	J	CDR3	DNA
many	TRBV18	-	TRBJ1-1	CASSPLSQGGTEAFF	TGTGCCAGCTCACCACTCAGTCAGGGTGGCACTGAAGCTTTCTTT
many	TRBV6-5	-	TRBJ1-6	CASGFPGLNSPLHF	TGTGCCAGCGGTTTCCCGGGATTAAATTCACCCCTCCACTTT
many	TRBV6-2/TRBV6-3	TRBD2	TRBJ2-7	CASPEELAGEQYF	TGTGCCAGCCCGGAGGAACTAGCGGGGGAGCAGTACTTC
many	TRBV6-2/TRBV6-3	-	TRBJ1-2	CASSYSQGISSRGYTF	TGTGCCAGCAGTTATAGTCAGGGGATAAGTTCGCGGGGCTACACCTTC
many	TRBV25-1	-	TRBJ2-7	CASSASRDSLEQYF	TGTGCCAGCAGTGCTTCCCGGGACTCCCTCGAGCAGTACTTC
many	TRBV20-1	-	TRBJ1-6	CSARASRGSPLHF	TGCAGTGCTAGGGCCTCCCGCGGTTCACCCCTCCACTTT
many	TRBV20-1	TRBD1	TRBJ1-5	CSATKGAQGQPQHF	TGCAGTGCCACAAAGGGGGCTCAGGGCCAGCCCCAGCATTTT
many	TRBV9	-	TRBJ2-3	CASSLGQASTDTQYF	TGTGCCAGCAGCCTGGGACAAGCTAGCACAGATACGCAGTATTTT
many	TRBV5-5	-	TRBJ1-1	CASTLTEVNTEAFF	TGTGCCAGCACTTTGACGGAGGTGAACACTGAAGCTTTCTTT
many	TRBV5-4	TRBD1	TRBJ2-5	CASSPGQGTSRETQYF	TGTGCCAGCAGCCCCGGACAGGGCACGTCGAGAGAGACCCAGTACTTC
-	TRBV9	-	TRBJ1-5	CASSVEGRVGQPQHF	TGTGCCAGCAGCGTAGAGGGCAGGGTGGGTCAGCCCCAGCATTTT
few	TRBV2	TRBD2	TRBJ2-7	CASSGLAGFHEQYF	TGTGCCAGCAGCGGACTAGCGGGGTTTCACGAGCAGTACTTC
-	TRBV30	-	TRBJ1-2	CASRIWGGTDGYTF	TGTGCCTCCCGGATTTGGGGAGGAACCGATGGCTACACCTTC
many	TRBV15	TRBD1	TRBJ1-2	CATSSFPGQGYYTF	TGTGCCACCAGCAGCTTCCCGGGACAGGGATACTACACCTTC
many	TRBV2	TRBD1	TRBJ1-1	CASSLRTGGNTEAFF	TGTGCCAGCAGTCTGAGGACAGGGGGTAACACTGAAGCTTTCTTT
-	TRBV10-3	TRBD1	TRBJ1-6	CAISEAQGNNSPLHF	TGTGCCATCAGTGAGGCACAGGGGAATAATTCACCCCTCCACTTT
many	TRBV19	TRBD1	TRBJ1-2	CASSISAGQGHGYTF	TGTGCCAGTAGTATAAGTGCTGGACAGGGCCATGGCTACACCTTC
many	TRBV7-9	-	TRBJ2-7	CASSRGRLAPGEQYF	TGTGCCAGCAGCCGGGGGCGTCTAGCCCCGGGTGAGCAGTACTTC
-	TRBV4-1	TRBD2	TRBJ2-7	CASSQEGGTSGHGLYEQYF	TGCGCCAGCAGCCAAGAGGGAGGGACTAGCGGTCACGGGCTGTACGAGCAGTACTTC
many	TRBV5-1	-	TRBJ1-2	CASSFDQSANYGYTF	TGCGCCAGCAGCTTCGATCAGAGCGCTAACTATGGCTACACCTTC
many	TRBV12-3/TRBV12-4	TRBD1	TRBJ1-3	CASSSDREALYGNTIYF	TGTGCCAGCAGTTCTGACAGGGAGGCTCTCTATGGAAACACCATATATTTT
few	TRBV7-2	TRBD1	TRBJ2-5	CASSSPRTGGEETQYF	TGTGCCAGCAGCTCACCCAGGACAGGGGGGGAAGAGACCCAGTACTTC
-	TRBV28	TRBD2	TRBJ2-5	CASSFFGLAGVETQYF	TGTGCCAGCAGTTTCTTTGGACTAGCGGGAGTAGAGACCCAGTACTTC
many	TRBV5-1	-	TRBJ2-5	CASRGLRETQYF	TGCGCCAGCCGGGGGTTGCGAGAGACCCAGTACTTC
many	TRBV2	TRBD1	TRBJ1-5	CASSLTGNSNQPQHF	TGTGCCAGCAGTCTGACAGGGAATAGCAATCAGCCCCAGCATTTT
many	TRBV12-3/TRBV12-4	-	TRBJ1-2	CASSLLTDPNYGYTF	TGTGCCAGCAGTTTACTGACAGACCCTAACTATGGCTACACCTTC
many	TRBV19	-	TRBJ1-1	CASSLTSIMNTEAFF	TGTGCCAGTAGTTTAACTAGTATTATGAACACTGAAGCTTTCTTT
many	TRBV6-1	-	TRBJ1-1	CASTRDMNTEAFF	TGTGCCAGCACTCGGGACATGAACACTGAAGCTTTCTTT
many	TRBV11-2	TRBD2	TRBJ2-2	CASSYYSGGPTGELFF	TGTGCCAGCAGCTACTATAGCGGGGGTCCGACCGGGGAGCTGTTTTTT
many	TRBV12-5	-	TRBJ2-5	CASGLVQGAETQYF	TGTGCTAGTGGTTTGGTACAAGGGGCTGAGACCCAGTACTTC